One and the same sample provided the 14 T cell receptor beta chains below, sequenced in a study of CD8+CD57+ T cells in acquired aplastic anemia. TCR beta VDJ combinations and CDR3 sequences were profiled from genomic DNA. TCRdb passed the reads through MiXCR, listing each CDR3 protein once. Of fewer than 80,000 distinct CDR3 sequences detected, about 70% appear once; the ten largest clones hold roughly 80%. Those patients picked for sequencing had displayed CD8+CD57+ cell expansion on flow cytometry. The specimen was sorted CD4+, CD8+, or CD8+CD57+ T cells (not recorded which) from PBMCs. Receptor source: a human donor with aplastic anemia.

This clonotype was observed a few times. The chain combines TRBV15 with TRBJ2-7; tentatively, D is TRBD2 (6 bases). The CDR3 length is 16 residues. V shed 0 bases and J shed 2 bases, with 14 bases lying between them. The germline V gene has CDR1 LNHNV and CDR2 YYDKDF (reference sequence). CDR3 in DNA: TGTGCCACCAGCAGAGATAGCGGCGTAACCACCTACGAGCAGTACTTC. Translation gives CATSRDSGVTTYEQYF. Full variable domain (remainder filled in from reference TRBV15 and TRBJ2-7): DAMVIQNPRYQVTQFGKPVTLSCSQTLNHNVMYWYQQKSSQAPKLLFHYYDKDFNNEADTPDNFQSRRPNTSFCFLDIRSPGLGDTAMYLCATSRDSGVTTYEQYFGPGTRLTVT.

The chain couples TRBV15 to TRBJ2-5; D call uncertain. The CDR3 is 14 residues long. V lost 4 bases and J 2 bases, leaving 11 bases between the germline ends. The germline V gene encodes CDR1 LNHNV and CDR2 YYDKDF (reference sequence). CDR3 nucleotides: TGTGCCACCAGCACAGGACCGTCGCAAGAGACCCAGTACTTC. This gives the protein CATSTGPSQETQYF.

CDR3 coding DNA: TGTGCCATCAGTGGGACAGAAGAAGAGACCCAGTACTTC. Translated: CAISGTEEETQYF. The V gene is TRBV10-3, the J gene TRBJ2-5; tentative D call: TRBD1 (6 bases). This CDR3 has 13 residues. Trimming shortened V by 4 bases and J by 3 bases, and 9 bases separated the two germline ends. Germline CDR1 is ENHRY and CDR2 is SYGVKD.

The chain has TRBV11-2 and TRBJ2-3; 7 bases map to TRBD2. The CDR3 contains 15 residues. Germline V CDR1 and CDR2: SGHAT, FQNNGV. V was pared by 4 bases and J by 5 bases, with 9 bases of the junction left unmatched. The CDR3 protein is CASSSHGGGGDTQYF. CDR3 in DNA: TGTGCCAGCAGCTCCCATGGCGGGGGTGGAGATACGCAGTATTTT. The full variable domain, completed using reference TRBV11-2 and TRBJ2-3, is EAGVAQSPRYKIIEKRQSVAFWCNPISGHATLYWYQQILGQGPKLLIQFQNNGVVDDSQLPKDRFSAERLKGVDSTLKIQPAKLEDSAVYLCASSSHGGGGDTQYFGPGTRLTVL.

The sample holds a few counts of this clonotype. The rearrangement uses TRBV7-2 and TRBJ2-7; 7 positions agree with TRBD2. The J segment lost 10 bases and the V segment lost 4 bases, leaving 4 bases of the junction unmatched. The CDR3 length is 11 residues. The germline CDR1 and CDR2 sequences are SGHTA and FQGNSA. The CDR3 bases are TGTGCCAGCAGCTACGGGGGGAATCAGTACTTC. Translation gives CASSYGGNQYF.

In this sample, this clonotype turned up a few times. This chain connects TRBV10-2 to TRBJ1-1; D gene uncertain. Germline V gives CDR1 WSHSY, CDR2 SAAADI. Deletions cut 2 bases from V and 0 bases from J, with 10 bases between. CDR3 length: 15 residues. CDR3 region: CASSEGRELNTEAFF. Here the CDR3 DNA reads TGCGCCAGCAGTGAGGGTAGGGAATTGAACACTGAAGCTTTCTTT.

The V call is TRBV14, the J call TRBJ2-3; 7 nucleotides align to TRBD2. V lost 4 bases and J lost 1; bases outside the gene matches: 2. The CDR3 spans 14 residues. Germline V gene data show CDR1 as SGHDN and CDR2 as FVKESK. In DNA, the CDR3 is TGTGCCAGCAGCCCGGGACTACGCACAGATACGCAGTATTTT. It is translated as CASSPGLRTDTQYF. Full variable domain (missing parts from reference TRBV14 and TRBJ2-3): EAGVTQFPSHSVIEKGQTVTLRCDPISGHDNLYWYRRVMGKEIKFLLHFVKESKQDESGMPNNRFLAERTGGTYSTLKVQPAELEDSGVYFCASSPGLRTDTQYFGPGTRLTVL.

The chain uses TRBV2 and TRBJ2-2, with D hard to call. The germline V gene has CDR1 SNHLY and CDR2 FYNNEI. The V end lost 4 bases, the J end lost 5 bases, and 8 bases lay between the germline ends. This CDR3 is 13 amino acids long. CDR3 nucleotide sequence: TGTGCCAGCAGTGGGGAAGGAACCGGGGAGCTGTTTTTT. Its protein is CASSGEGTGELFF.

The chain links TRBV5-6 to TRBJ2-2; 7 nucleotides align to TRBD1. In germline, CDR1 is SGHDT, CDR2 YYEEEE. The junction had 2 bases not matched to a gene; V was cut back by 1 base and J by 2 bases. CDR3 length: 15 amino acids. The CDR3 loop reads CASSLRGRNTGELFF. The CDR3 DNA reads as TGTGCCAGCAGCTTGAGGGGGCGAAACACCGGGGAGCTGTTTTTT.

This chain's CDR3 is CASSPDVGYGYTF. The CDR3 region has the DNA TGTGCCAGCAGCCCTGACGTGGGGTATGGCTACACCTTC. This rearrangement joins TRBV7-2 to TRBJ1-2; D unresolved. The germline V and J ends were trimmed by 5 bases and 5 bases, with 12 bases remaining between them. The CDR3 runs 13 residues. Germline CDR1 reads SGHTA; CDR2 reads FQGNSA.

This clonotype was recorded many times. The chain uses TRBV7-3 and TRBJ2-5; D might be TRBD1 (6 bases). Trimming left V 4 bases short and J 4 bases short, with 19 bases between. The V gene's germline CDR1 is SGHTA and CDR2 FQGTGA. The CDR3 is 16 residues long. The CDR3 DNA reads TGTGCCAGCAGCTCTACACGGACAGACCTGGGAGAGACCCAGTACTTC. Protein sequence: CASSSTRTDLGETQYF.

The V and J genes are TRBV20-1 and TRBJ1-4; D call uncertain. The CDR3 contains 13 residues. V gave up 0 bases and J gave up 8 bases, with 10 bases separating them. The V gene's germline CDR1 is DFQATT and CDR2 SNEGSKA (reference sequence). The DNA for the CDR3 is TGCAGTGCTAGAGACCAAGCGGAGGAAAAACTGTTTTTT. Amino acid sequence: CSARDQAEEKLFF.

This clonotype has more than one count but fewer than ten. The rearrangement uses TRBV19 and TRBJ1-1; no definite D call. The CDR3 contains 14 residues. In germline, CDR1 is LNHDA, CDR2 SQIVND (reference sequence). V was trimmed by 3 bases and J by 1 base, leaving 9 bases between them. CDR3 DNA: TGTGCCAGTAGTATGGTGGGAGCGAACACTGAAGCTTTCTTT. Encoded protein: CASSMVGANTEAFF.

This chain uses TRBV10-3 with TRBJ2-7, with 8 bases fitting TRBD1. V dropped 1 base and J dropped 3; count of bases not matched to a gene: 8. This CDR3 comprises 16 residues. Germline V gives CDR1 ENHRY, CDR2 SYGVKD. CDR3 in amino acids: CAISEYETGVGYEQYF. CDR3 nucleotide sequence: TGTGCCATCAGTGAGTACGAGACAGGGGTAGGCTACGAGCAGTACTTC.